The next 29 T cell receptor beta chains were all read from a single sample in a study of T cells in Graves' hyperthyroidism and ophthalmopathy. Researchers amplified the TCR beta CDR3 regions from RNA transcripts. A first-round RT-PCR of the TCR CDR3 used the HTBI primer set. TCRdb fed the multiplex PCR reads into MiXCR, producing one record per CDR3 protein. The repertoire holds 660,000 or so distinct CDR3 sequences, with less than 25% as singletons. Sequenced sample: blood. The receptor source for this set is a man under 40 with Graves' ophthalmopathy.

This rearrangement joins TRBV4-1 to TRBJ2-5, with 12 bases matching TRBD2. CDR3 length: 16 amino acids. J lost 5 bases, V lost 4 bases, and 8 bases had no gene match. Germline loops: CDR1 MGHRA, CDR2 YSYEKL. CDR3 bases: TGCGCCAGCAGCCCCAAGACTAGCGGGAGTAGGGAGACCCAGTACTTC. Translated: CASSPKTSGSRETQYF.

This clonotype was detected ten times or more. The chain carries TRBV7-2 and TRBJ1-2, with 8 positions matching TRBD1. Germline V gene sequence: CDR1 SGHTA, CDR2 FQGNSA. The CDR3 extends over 15 amino acids. V was clipped by 5 bases and J by 4 bases; unmatched bases: 9. The CDR3 is CASSPPPGGAYGYTF. CDR3 DNA: TGTGCCAGCAGCCCTCCGCCAGGGGGCGCCTATGGCTACACCTTC.

The table lists this clonotype with a few counts. The genes are TRBV7-2 and TRBJ2-5, with 9 bases fitting TRBD2. V shed 2 bases and J 3 bases; nucleotides not matched to a gene: 7. The germline CDR1 and CDR2 sequences are SGHTA and FQGNSA. The CDR3 runs to 16 residues. CDR3 in DNA: TGTGCCAGCAGCTTAAGAGTAGCGGGAGCCAAAGAGACCCAGTACTTC. Protein sequence: CASSLRVAGAKETQYF.

The J gene is TRBJ2-7, the V gene TRBV7-9; D not certain. V dropped 7 bases and J dropped 5 bases, with 12 bases sitting between them. Per germline, CDR1 SEHNR and CDR2 FQNEAQ (reference sequence). The CDR3 is 12 residues long. In nucleotides, the CDR3 is TGTGCCAGCACCCAACAGATCCACGAGCAGTACTTC. Amino acid sequence: CASTQQIHEQYF. The whole variable domain, remainder taken from reference TRBV7-9 and TRBJ2-7, is DTGVSQNPRHKITKRGQNVTFRCDPISEHNRLYWYRQTLGQGPEFLTYFQNEAQLEKSRLLSDRFSAERPKGSFSTLEIQRTEQGDSAMYLCASTQQIHEQYFGPGTRLTVT.

V gene TRBV4-1 combines with J gene TRBJ1-2; TRBD1 is a possible D gene (5 bases). The CDR3 consists of 16 residues. Germline lookup yields CDR1 MGHRA and CDR2 YSYEKL. With 0 bases removed from V and 3 bases from J, the gap between germline ends came to 14 bases. Here the CDR3 DNA reads TGCGCCAGCAGCCAAGAGGTTAGGGGAGCGGACTATGGCTACACCTTC. Its translation is CASSQEVRGADYGYTF.

The rearrangement joins TRBV5-4 to TRBJ2-1; D is possibly TRBD1 (5 bases). Germline CDR1 SGHNT, CDR2 YYREEE (reference sequence). Trimming shortened V by 4 bases and J by 6 bases, and 11 bases separated the two germline ends. This CDR3 spans 13 amino acids. The chain's CDR3 is CASSHPDINEQFF. The CDR3 DNA is TGTGCCAGCAGCCATCCGGACATCAATGAGCAGTTCTTC.

This chain uses TRBV28 with TRBJ2-2; TRBD1 is a possible D gene (6 bases). Germline V gene sequence: CDR1 MDHEN, CDR2 SYDVKM. The ends were cut back, 8 bases at V and 4 bases at J, with 17 bases in the middle. The CDR3 loop spans 15 amino acids. The CDR3 DNA reads as TGTGCCAGCGTCTCCGGGACACCTCCCACCGGGGAGCTGTTTTTT. This encodes CASVSGTPPTGELFF.

Notes on this clonotype: With a much larger clone just one base away, this may be a read error. The chain couples TRBV6-2 or TRBV6-3 to TRBJ2-7; either TRBD1 or TRBD2 may fit D (5 bases each). Germline CDR1 and CDR2: MNHEY and SVGEGT. This CDR3 has 17 amino acids. CDR3 nucleotides: TGTGCCAGCAGTTACCCTAAAACAGGAGGACCAACCTACGAGCGGTACTTC. It encodes CASSYPKTGGPTYERYF.

Notes on this clonotype: Just one base apart from a much larger clone, this may be a read error. V is TRBV5-8 and J is TRBJ1-1; D gene unclear. This CDR3 spans 15 amino acids. V was clipped by 3 bases and J by 6 bases, with 18 bases between them. CDR1 is SGHTS, CDR2 YDEGEE, per germline. The CDR3 is CASSSQQLYGAEAFF. The DNA for the CDR3 is TGTGCCAGCAGCTCGCAACAGCTTTATGGAGCTGAAGCTTTCTTT.

The chain carries TRBV4-1 and TRBJ2-3, with 9 bases aligning to TRBD2. This CDR3 region has 17 residues. J lost 5 bases, V lost 2 bases, and 11 bases had no gene match. Germline loops: CDR1 MGHRA, CDR2 YSYEKL. CDR3 in DNA: TGCGCCAGCAGCCAACGGATAGCGGGAGTAGGGAAAGATACGCAGTATTTT. Translated, it gives CASSQRIAGVGKDTQYF.

The chain is built from TRBV3-1 and TRBJ1-3; 8 bases agree with TRBD1. The V gene's germline CDR1 is LGHDT and CDR2 YNNKEL (reference sequence). CDR3 length: 17 residues. J was trimmed by 0 bases and V by 4 bases; bases with no gene match: 8. CDR3 nucleotide sequence: TGTGCCAGCAGCCTTCGGACAGGGATTAGCTCTGGAAACACCATATATTTT. The encoded protein is CASSLRTGISSGNTIYF.

The chain joins TRBV5-1 to TRBJ1-1; 9 bases map to TRBD1. The CDR3 extends over 13 amino acids. V lost 5 bases and J lost 11; bases outside the gene matches: 10. Germline V gene sequence: CDR1 SGHRS, CDR2 YFSETQ. The CDR3 sequence: CASRSTGTGLAFF. CDR3 bases: TGCGCCAGCAGATCAACCGGGACAGGGTTGGCTTTCTTT.

This clonotype was seen more than once but under ten times. This rearrangement joins TRBV6-5 to TRBJ1-1; 7 bases map to TRBD1. V lost 0 bases, J lost 0 bases, and 7 bases stayed unmatched. Looked up from germline, CDR1 is MNHEY and CDR2 is SVGAGI. This CDR3 spans 17 amino acids. This chain's CDR3 is CASSYSRTGYMNTEAFF. The CDR3 DNA sequence: TGTGCCAGCAGTTACTCCCGGACAGGCTACATGAACACTGAAGCTTTCTTT.

This clonotype was seen repeatedly, ten times or more. The J gene is TRBJ2-7, the V gene TRBV5-6, with a tentative D call TRBD1 (6 bases). Germline V CDR1 and CDR2: SGHDT, YYEEEE. This CDR3 comprises 11 residues. V was clipped by 3 bases and J by 9 bases, with 10 bases between them. DNA for the CDR3: TGTGCCAGCAGCTCAGGGGAGAGGCAGTACTTC. Translated: CASSSGERQYF.

This chain uses TRBV2 with TRBJ1-6; 7 bases align to TRBD1. The V gene end was trimmed by 7 bases and the J gene end by 7 bases; junction bases not matched to a gene: 4. The germline V gene has CDR1 SNHLY and CDR2 FYNNEI. This CDR3 is 13 amino acids long. The CDR3, as DNA: TGTGCCAGCAAGGGGGCGAGGAATTCACCCCTCCACTTT. As protein: CASKGARNSPLHF.

This clonotype appeared many times. The chain has TRBV30 and TRBJ1-1; 8 bases line up with TRBD1. The ends lost 0 bases at V and 1 base at J; junction bases unmatched: 13. CDR1 is GTSNPN, CDR2 SVGIG, per germline (reference sequence). The CDR3 extends over 18 amino acids. The CDR3 region has the DNA TGTGCCTGGAGTGTATTGACCTACAGGGGGATGCGGAACACTGAAGCTTTCTTT. This sequence encodes CAWSVLTYRGMRNTEAFF.

This clonotype showed up just a few times. The rearrangement links TRBV7-2 to TRBJ1-2; no definite D call. V lost 2 bases and J lost 2, with 18 bases in between. The CDR3 totals 17 residues. Germline V gene data show CDR1 as SGHTA and CDR2 as FQGNSA. The chain's CDR3 is CASSLSPAGSQNYGYTF. The CDR3 coding sequence is TGTGCCAGCAGCTTAAGCCCAGCCGGATCTCAAAACTATGGCTACACCTTC.

This clonotype was detected many times. The chain carries TRBV24-1 and TRBJ2-2; D possibly matches TRBD1 or TRBD2 (5 bases each). CDR1 is KGHDR, CDR2 SFDVKD, per germline. The CDR3 sequence is 15 residues long. The V end was cut by 2 bases, the J end by 5 bases, with 11 bases between. The CDR3 region has the DNA TGTGCCACCAGTGATTCGACAGCGGTGACCGGGGAGCTGTTTTTT. It codes for CATSDSTAVTGELFF.

This clonotype was seen only a few times. The CDR3 DNA follows: TGTGCCAGTAGTGAGACAGGAGTTTATGGCTACACCTTC. Encoded protein: CASSETGVYGYTF. The J gene is TRBJ1-2, the V gene TRBV19; D perhaps matches TRBD1 (6 bases). The CDR3 has 13 amino acids. The germline V gene encodes CDR1 LNHDA and CDR2 SQIVND (reference sequence). Between the trimmed V and J ends, which lost 5 bases and 5 bases, there was a span of 12 bases.

This clonotype was seen repeatedly, ten times or more. The chain employs TRBV7-9 and TRBJ2-7; D perhaps matches TRBD1 (6 bases). The CDR3 is 14 amino acids. The V and J ends lost 5 bases and 2 bases respectively, with 13 bases between them. Germline V lookup: CDR1 SEHNR, CDR2 FQNEAQ (reference sequence). The CDR3 loop is CASSPRDTTYEQYF. DNA for the CDR3: TGTGCCAGCAGCCCCCGGGACACCACCTACGAGCAGTACTTC.

The sample holds a few counts of this clonotype. V and J are TRBV6-1 and TRBJ2-7, with D maybe TRBD2 (5 bases). The germline V and J ends were trimmed by 5 bases and 2 bases, with 19 bases remaining between them. CDR1 and CDR2 from the germline V gene are MNHNS and SASEGT. The CDR3 sequence is 16 residues long. The CDR3 DNA is TGTGCCAGCAGTTTAATTAGGACTTCCCGCACCTACGAGCAGTACTTC. Its translation: CASSLIRTSRTYEQYF.

This clonotype has a single count. The junction departs from germline at one end; a sequencing error may be responsible. This CDR3 is CASSAPRAGPSTDTQYF. The CDR3 DNA reads as TGCGCCAGCAGCGCCCCAAGGGCCGGACCTAGCACAGATACGCAGTATTTT. V is TRBV9 and J is TRBJ2-3; no reliable D call. CDR1 and CDR2 (germline): SGDLS, YYNGEE. This CDR3 is 17 amino acids long.

The V and J genes are TRBV6-5 and TRBJ2-3; D gene unclear. Germline lookup yields CDR1 MNHEY and CDR2 SVGAGI. This CDR3 is 15 amino acids long. V lost 2 bases, J lost 1 base, and 10 bases lay in between. The CDR3 loop is CASSYGPGGTDTQYF. CDR3 nucleotides: TGTGCCAGCAGTTACGGCCCTGGGGGCACAGATACGCAGTATTTT.

This clonotype has only a few counts. The chain carries TRBV3-1 and TRBJ2-5, with 8 positions matching TRBD2. The J segment lost 4 bases and the V segment lost 2 bases, leaving 3 bases of the junction unmatched. This CDR3 is built from 14 residues. CDR1 is LGHDT, CDR2 YNNKEL, per germline (reference sequence). The CDR3 DNA follows: TGTGCCAGCAGCCAATCGGGAGGGGCAGAGACCCAGTACTTC. Its translation: CASSQSGGAETQYF.

This clonotype was seen more than once but under ten times. The CDR3: CSAKTGTSGTSNTGELFF. CDR3 DNA: TGCAGTGCTAAAACCGGGACTAGCGGGACTTCTAACACCGGGGAGCTGTTTTTT. J is TRBJ2-2 and V is TRBV20-1, with 13 bases fitting TRBD2. CDR3 size: 18 residues. V was pared by 4 bases and J by 2 bases, with 10 bases of the junction left unmatched. Germline CDR1 is DFQATT and CDR2 is SNEGSKA (reference sequence).

This clonotype was detected many times. The CDR3 here is CASSASKANTGELFF. For the CDR3, the DNA is TGTGCCAGCAGTGCGAGTAAAGCGAACACCGGGGAGCTGTTTTTT. The chain recombines TRBV12-3 or TRBV12-4 with TRBJ2-2; D not resolved. CDR3 length: 15 amino acids. V was clipped by 5 bases and J by 0 bases, with 10 bases between them.

The chain recombines TRBV29-1 with TRBJ2-3; TRBD2 aligns across 16 bases. Germline V gene lookup returns CDR1 SQVTM and CDR2 ANQGSEA. Trimming took 8 bases from V and 5 from J; bases not matched to a gene: 7. The CDR3 length is 15 residues. For the CDR3, the DNA is TGCAGCCTGACTGGGACTAGCGGGAGGGGAGATACGCAGTATTTT. It is translated as CSLTGTSGRGDTQYF.

This clonotype has a handful of counts. This sequence joins TRBV18 and TRBJ2-4; perhaps TRBD2 as D (6 bases). V dropped 2 bases and J dropped 2 bases, with 10 bases sitting between them. The CDR3 extends over 15 amino acids. CDR1 is KGHSH and CDR2 is LQKENI in the germline V gene. The CDR3 DNA is TGTGCCAGCTCACCAGGGGACTTTACCAAAAACATTCAGTACTTC. It encodes CASSPGDFTKNIQYF. Supplemented by reference TRBV18 and TRBJ2-4, the full variable domain reads NAGVMQNPRHLVRRRGQEARLRCSPMKGHSHVYWYRQLPEEGLKFMVYLQKENIIDESGMPKERFSAEFPKEGPSILRIQQVVRGDSAAYFCASSPGDFTKNIQYFGAGTRLSVL.

This clonotype was seen at least ten times. The chain is built from TRBV12-3 or TRBV12-4 and TRBJ1-5; D uncertain. The CDR3 has 15 amino acids. V shed 7 bases and J shed 1 base, with 14 bases lying between them. As DNA, the CDR3 is TGTGCCAGCACTTTCGCAGGAAGCAGCAATCAGCCCCAGCATTTT. Amino acid sequence: CASTFAGSSNQPQHF.